The entry below describes one T cell receptor (beta chain). The CDR3 covers 16 residues. After removal of 2 bases from V and 7 bases from J, the junction contained 9 bases not matched to a gene. CDR1 is SEHNR, CDR2 FQNEAQ, per germline (reference sequence). The sample belongs to a study of blood T cell repertoires in COVID-19. Study as a whole: Sites in the United States, Italy and Spain provided acute and convalescent COVID-19 samples.

Using immunoSEQ multiplex PCR, the repertoire was profiled, and TCRdb retains in-frame clones only, with some absent. This table has more than 200,000 clones, more than 85% appearing once. This receptor was obtained from an older woman with COVID-19, enrolled during active disease. This rearrangement joins TRBV7-9 to TRBJ2-1; 9 bases are a match to TRBD2. The specimen sequenced was peripheral blood. The CDR3 DNA reads TGTGCCAGCAGCTTATCTGCCAGCGGGAGGACTAATGAGCAGTTCTTC. Encoded protein: CASSLSASGRTNEQFF.